A selection of T cell receptor beta chains follows, all from one sample in a study of blood T cell repertoires in COVID-19. This table comes from immunoSEQ multiplex PCR, and its TCRdb copy is limited to in-frame clones, with some not included. In the table there are tens of thousands of clones, 90% to 95% of which are singletons. The sample comprised peripheral blood. Receptors were obtained from a woman aged 45-65 years in a cohort sampled during active COVID-19. CDR3s include the opening cysteine and the closing phenylalanine or tryptophan. D genes are given only for firm matches. A row's size may be missing; if present it is once, few, many or a size class.

j_gene: TRBJ1-6
v_gene: TRBV6-4
d_gene: -
abundance: -
CDR3aa: CASSVDPGGSPLHF
CDR3nt: TGTGCCAGCAGCGTTGACCCTGGGGGCTCACCCCTCCACTTT

j_gene: TRBJ2-2
v_gene: TRBV9
d_gene: -
abundance: -
CDR3aa: CASRRELPTGELFF
CDR3nt: TGTGCCAGCAGACGGGAGCTACCCACCGGGGAGCTGTTTTTT

j_gene: TRBJ2-1
v_gene: TRBV5-1
d_gene: -
abundance: -
CDR3aa: CASSLFRGNEQFF
CDR3nt: TGCGCCAGCAGCTTATTTCGGGGGAATGAGCAGTTCTTC

j_gene: TRBJ2-7
v_gene: TRBV4-1
d_gene: -
abundance: -
CDR3aa: CASSPTGRRRGQYEQYF
CDR3nt: TGCGCCAGCAGCCCCACCGGACGGAGACGGGGTCAGTACGAGCAGTACTTC

j_gene: TRBJ1-2
v_gene: TRBV6-5
d_gene: -
abundance: -
CDR3aa: CASRQVMNYGYTF
CDR3nt: TGTGCCAGCAGACAGGTTATGAACTATGGCTACACCTTC

j_gene: TRBJ2-7
v_gene: TRBV5-1
d_gene: TRBD1
abundance: -
CDR3aa: CASSFRDRGYEQYF
CDR3nt: TGCGCCAGCAGCTTCCGGGACAGGGGCTACGAGCAGTACTTC

j_gene: TRBJ1-1
v_gene: TRBV3-1/TRBV3-2
d_gene: -
abundance: -
CDR3aa: CASRRQESTEAFF
CDR3nt: TGTGCCAGCCGCAGACAGGAGAGCACTGAAGCTTTCTTT

j_gene: TRBJ2-7
v_gene: TRBV14
d_gene: -
abundance: -
CDR3aa: CASSQLRDEQYF
CDR3nt: TGTGCCAGCAGCCAACTACGGGACGAGCAGTACTTC

j_gene: TRBJ2-7
v_gene: TRBV14
d_gene: -
abundance: -
CDR3aa: CASSQDRNRAYEQYF
CDR3nt: TGTGCCAGCAGCCAAGATCGGAACAGGGCCTACGAGCAGTACTTC

j_gene: TRBJ1-2
v_gene: TRBV19
d_gene: TRBD1
abundance: once
CDR3aa: CASSRRRQGGGYTF
CDR3nt: TGTGCCAGTAGTCGCCGAAGACAGGGGGGTGGCTACACCTTC

j_gene: TRBJ2-1
v_gene: TRBV18
d_gene: -
abundance: -
CDR3aa: CASSPPGIAVGGEQFF
CDR3nt: TGTGCCAGCTCACCACCGGGGATAGCGGTAGGAGGTGAGCAGTTCTTC

j_gene: TRBJ2-3
v_gene: TRBV29-1
d_gene: -
abundance: -
CDR3aa: CSVVKRRGTDTQYF
CDR3nt: TGCAGCGTTGTGAAGCGGAGGGGCACAGATACGCAGTATTTT

j_gene: TRBJ2-7
v_gene: TRBV6-4
d_gene: TRBD2
abundance: -
CDR3aa: CASSDSRFLISGRPFGYEQYF
CDR3nt: TGTGCCAGCAGTGACTCTCGGTTTTTGATTAGCGGGAGGCCATTTGGATACGAGCAGTACTTC

j_gene: TRBJ2-1
v_gene: TRBV10-1
d_gene: TRBD1
abundance: few
CDR3aa: CASSKGQGSYNEQFF
CDR3nt: TGCGCCAGCAGCAAAGGACAGGGATCCTACAATGAGCAGTTCTTC

j_gene: TRBJ2-5
v_gene: TRBV6-5
d_gene: -
abundance: -
CDR3aa: CASKGGQETQYF
CDR3nt: TGTGCCAGCAAAGGAGGGCAAGAGACCCAGTACTTC

j_gene: TRBJ2-7
v_gene: TRBV15
d_gene: TRBD1
abundance: -
CDR3aa: CATSRDRVSSYEQYF
CDR3nt: TGTGCCACCAGCCGGGACAGGGTAAGCTCCTACGAGCAGTACTTC

j_gene: TRBJ2-7
v_gene: TRBV20-1
d_gene: TRBD1
abundance: -
CDR3aa: CSASRQGHEQYF
CDR3nt: TGCAGTGCTAGTCGACAGGGACACGAGCAGTACTTC

j_gene: TRBJ2-1
v_gene: TRBV6-5
d_gene: -
abundance: -
CDR3aa: CASSYMGSSYNEQFF
CDR3nt: TGTGCCAGCAGTTACATGGGGAGCTCCTACAATGAGCAGTTCTTC

j_gene: TRBJ2-3
v_gene: TRBV13
d_gene: -
abundance: -
CDR3aa: CASSFWETEKSDTQYF
CDR3nt: TGTGCCAGCAGCTTCTGGGAGACTGAGAAATCAGATACGCAGTATTTT

j_gene: TRBJ2-1
v_gene: TRBV3-1/TRBV3-2
d_gene: TRBD2
abundance: -
CDR3aa: CASRPSGADNEQFF
CDR3nt: TGTGCCAGCAGACCTAGCGGGGCCGACAATGAGCAGTTCTTC

j_gene: TRBJ2-6
v_gene: TRBV10-3
d_gene: -
abundance: -
CDR3aa: CAISDRLGANVLTF
CDR3nt: TGTGCCATCAGCGACAGATTAGGGGCCAACGTCCTGACTTTC

j_gene: TRBJ2-5
v_gene: TRBV27
d_gene: TRBD1
abundance: -
CDR3aa: CASGGSGGAVETQYF
CDR3nt: TGTGCCAGCGGGGGCTCAGGGGGAGCGGTAGAGACCCAGTACTTC

j_gene: TRBJ2-7
v_gene: TRBV6-5
d_gene: TRBD2
abundance: -
CDR3aa: CASSYSVAGGYEQYF
CDR3nt: TGTGCCAGCAGTTACTCGGTAGCGGGAGGCTACGAGCAGTACTTC

j_gene: TRBJ2-1
v_gene: TRBV7-3
d_gene: TRBD2
abundance: -
CDR3aa: CASSPLGTSGRDEQFF
CDR3nt: TGTGCCAGCAGCCCACTAGGGACTAGCGGGAGGGATGAGCAGTTCTTC